This TCR beta chain originates from a study of cytotoxic CD8 clonotypes in ibrutinib-treated CLL. With sequencing, the targeted depth ranged from 1 in 200,000 to 1 in 1 million T cells. Generated by immunoSEQ multiplex PCR, the TCRdb table keeps only in-frame clones and is missing some. The sample lists some 170,000 clones, nearly 90% occurring once. Concerning this clone: The antigen is undetermined.

The length of the CDR3 is 15 residues. Germline CDR1 reads LNHDA; CDR2 reads SQIVND (reference sequence). V was trimmed by 6 bases and J by 0 bases, leaving 12 bases between them. Study-wide results and limits: Once treatment began, public clonotypes, which were uncommon, contracted or stayed stable.

The chain has TRBV19 and TRBJ2-1; D remains unclear. This sequence was found in a human donor with chronic lymphocytic leukemia. The sequenced sample was PBMCs, obtained at disease progression, from a patient treated with ibrutinib. The CDR3 spells CASSRTRSSYNEQFF. The CDR3 DNA is TGTGCCAGTAGCCGGACCCGGAGCTCCTACAATGAGCAGTTCTTC.